The clone carrying this T cell receptor beta chain was seen only a few times. Original analysis: Estimates of nucleated cell counts were drawn from the amplification of reference gene primers. Clones were read by immunoSEQ multiplex PCR, and TCRdb kept only the in-frame ones, dropping some. That table is the source of V, J and clone size, and D and trimming were worked out from the DNA. The repertoire includes 100,000 to 150,000 clones, over 75% of them detected once, and over 25% sits in the top ten. The data derive from a study of blood T cell repertoires in COVID-19. Study-level information: There were acute and convalescent COVID-19 samples, and they came from the United States, Italy and Spain. T cells, B-cell-depleted T cells, or PBMCs provided the cDNA or gDNA that served as material.

The sequence came from an elderly woman with acute or convalescent COVID-19. Source material: peripheral blood.

The CDR3 loop reads CASSLGRVTYEQYF. As DNA, the CDR3 is TGTGCCAGCAGCTTGGGCAGGGTAACCTACGAGCAGTACTTC. The V call is TRBV5-4, the J call TRBJ2-7; tentatively, D is TRBD1 (5 bases). V was cut by 0 bases and J by 2 bases, with 9 bases left in between. Per the germline V gene, CDR1 is SGHNT and CDR2 is YYREEE (reference sequence). The CDR3 consists of 14 residues.